This entry lists 27 T cell receptor beta chains sequenced from one sample in a study of control samples from healthy donors and cancer patients. Data came from immunoSEQ multiplex PCR; TCRdb stores just in-frame clones and leaves some out. The data show around 81,000 clones, roughly 93% seen once. The specimen was blood. All receptors come from a woman in her 30s in good health.

This chain uses TRBV19 with TRBJ2-2, with 8 bases identical to TRBD2. The CDR3 has 16 residues. V lost 3 bases, J lost 4 bases, and 7 bases stayed unmatched. The germline V gene has CDR1 LNHDA and CDR2 SQIVND (reference sequence). CDR3 bases: TGTGCCAGTAGTATTATTGGCGGGAGGAGCACCGGGGAGCTGTTTTTT. Its translation is CASSIIGGRSTGELFF.

V usage is TRBV7-3 and J usage is TRBJ1-1; D may be TRBD1 (6 bases). V lost 4 bases and J lost 0, with 12 bases in between. This CDR3 has 15 residues. Germline V gives CDR1 SGHTA, CDR2 FQGTGA. The CDR3 DNA follows: TGTGCCAGCAGCTCCAACGGACAGATGAACACTGAAGCTTTCTTT. Its translation: CASSSNGQMNTEAFF.

The V and J genes are TRBV20-1 and TRBJ2-5; no firm D call. V shed 0 bases and J shed 5 bases, with 4 bases lying between them. Germline V gene data show CDR1 as DFQATT and CDR2 as SNEGSKA (reference sequence). The CDR3 has 11 amino acids. CDR3 nucleotide sequence: TGCAGTGCTAGAGATCGCGAGACCCAGTACTTC. Protein product: CSARDRETQYF.

The chain recombines TRBV5-1 with TRBJ2-4; no definite D call. The CDR3 spans 14 residues. V shed 0 bases and J shed 8 bases, with 12 bases lying between them. Looked up from germline, CDR1 is SGHRS and CDR2 is YFSETQ. The CDR3, as DNA: TGCGCCAGCAGCTTGGGACCAGTATCAGACATTCAGTACTTC. As protein: CASSLGPVSDIQYF.

This chain links TRBV27 with TRBJ1-6; possible D gene TRBD1, 6 bases. Germline V gives CDR1 MNHEY, CDR2 SMNVEV (reference sequence). This CDR3 region has 14 residues. The V end lost 6 bases, the J end lost 10 bases, and 16 bases lay between the germline ends. CDR3 sequence: CASSRIQGRSPLHF. In DNA form, the CDR3 reads TGTGCCAGCAGCCGAATACAGGGTCGATCACCCCTCCACTTT.

The V gene is TRBV7-3, the J gene TRBJ1-6; D uncertain. V was pared by 5 bases and J by 4 bases, with 9 bases between. Germline CDR1 is SGHTA and CDR2 is FQGTGA. This CDR3 contains 14 residues. The chain's CDR3 is CASSQQSYNSPLHF. The CDR3 nucleotides are TGTGCCAGCAGCCAGCAGAGTTATAATTCACCCCTCCACTTT. Supplemented by reference TRBV7-3 and TRBJ1-6, the full variable domain reads GAGVSQTPSNKVTEKGKYVELRCDPISGHTALYWYRQSLGQGPEFLIYFQGTGAADDSGLPNDRFFAVRPEGSVSTLKIQRTERGDSAVYLCASSQQSYNSPLHFGNGTRLTVT.

The chain is built from TRBV5-1 and TRBJ1-2; 8 bases line up with TRBD1. The J segment lost 6 bases and the V segment lost 3 bases, leaving 7 bases of the junction unmatched. This CDR3 has 14 amino acids. CDR1 SGHRS and CDR2 YFSETQ come from the germline V gene. This CDR3 is CASSSTGQGDGYTF. Written as DNA, the CDR3 is TGCGCCAGCAGCTCTACAGGACAGGGTGATGGCTACACCTTC. Complete variable domain (other parts from reference TRBV5-1 and TRBJ1-2): KAGVTQTPRYLIKTRGQQVTLSCSPISGHRSVSWYQQTPGQGLQFLFEYFSETQRNKGNFPGRFSGRQFSNSRSEMNVSTLELGDSALYLCASSSTGQGDGYTFGSGTRLTVV.

The sample holds a few counts of this clone. The chain carries TRBV6-2 or TRBV6-3 and TRBJ2-7; TRBD2 might be the D (5 bases). Germline V CDR1 and CDR2: MNHEY, SVGEGT. This CDR3 is built from 13 residues. V shed 4 bases and J shed 4 bases, with 11 bases lying between them. CDR3 in DNA: TGTGCCAGCAGTTTTGCTAGCAGTTACGAGCAGTACTTC. Translated: CASSFASSYEQYF.

This clone was observed a single time. This chain connects TRBV5-6 to TRBJ2-1; TRBD1 aligns across 7 bases. With V trimmed by 1 base and J by 6 bases, 4 bases remained unmatched. The CDR3 has 14 amino acids. CDR1 and CDR2 (germline): SGHDT, YYEEEE. The CDR3, as DNA: TGTGCCAGCAGCTTGCCACAGGGGTTCAATGAGCAGTTCTTC. It translates to CASSLPQGFNEQFF.

The chain is built from TRBV5-1 and TRBJ1-6; D unclear. Germline lookup yields CDR1 SGHRS and CDR2 YFSETQ. The CDR3 loop spans 17 amino acids. V was pared by 0 bases and J by 0 bases, with 10 bases between. CDR3 sequence (DNA): TGCGCCAGCAGCTTGGTTGGCAGAAGCTCCTATAATTCACCCCTCCACTTT. It codes for CASSLVGRSSYNSPLHF.

The chain carries TRBV9 and TRBJ1-2; D unresolved. The ends were cut back, 3 bases at V and 4 bases at J, with 10 bases in the middle. Per germline, CDR1 SGDLS and CDR2 YYNGEE. This CDR3 is 13 amino acids long. CDR3 coding DNA: TGTGCCAGCAGCGCCACAGCATCCTATGGCTACACCTTC. Residues: CASSATASYGYTF.

This clone is a singleton in its sample. This sequence joins TRBV5-5 and TRBJ2-5; 9 bases map to TRBD2. V trimming: 3 bases; J trimming: 0 bases; junction bases outside the gene matches: 6. The length of the CDR3 is 16 residues. CDR1 and CDR2 (germline): SGHKS, YYEKEE (reference sequence). The CDR3 here is CASSSLAGWYQETQYF. The CDR3 DNA is TGTGCCAGCAGCTCCCTAGCGGGATGGTACCAAGAGACCCAGTACTTC.

This clone was counted once. The chain links TRBV3-1 (or the pseudogene TRBV3-2) to TRBJ2-1; the match to TRBD2 covers 13 bases. V dropped 6 bases and J dropped 9; count of bases not matched to a gene: 5. Germline values: CDR1 LGHDT, CDR2 YNNKEL (reference sequence). The CDR3 contains 14 residues. This chain's CDR3 is CASSRTSGSGEQFF. CDR3 DNA: TGTGCCAGCAGTCGGACTAGCGGGAGTGGTGAGCAGTTCTTC.

The chain uses TRBV5-1 and TRBJ2-1; 8 bases match TRBD1. V was clipped by 0 bases and J by 3 bases; unmatched bases: 5. The CDR3 totals 16 residues. Germline V gene lookup returns CDR1 SGHRS and CDR2 YFSETQ. The CDR3 loop is CASSLEGQGIYNEQFF. The CDR3 DNA sequence: TGCGCCAGCAGCTTGGAAGGACAGGGTATCTACAATGAGCAGTTCTTC.

The V call is TRBV3-1 (or the pseudogene TRBV3-2), the J call TRBJ1-4; 7 bases line up with TRBD1. The CDR3 has 14 amino acids. Germline V CDR1 and CDR2: LGHDT, YNNKEL (reference sequence). Unmatched junction bases numbered 9, after V lost 7 bases and J lost 7 bases. The CDR3 spells CASTARQGGEKLFF. The CDR3 DNA reads TGTGCCAGCACCGCACGACAGGGAGGTGAAAAACTGTTTTTT.

This chain links TRBV10-3 with TRBJ2-3; 7 bases fit TRBD1. This CDR3 has 15 amino acids. V gave up 10 bases and J gave up 3 bases; unmatched junction bases: 13. CDR1 is ENHRY and CDR2 is SYGVKD in the germline V gene. The CDR3 nucleotides are TGTGCCACCATCGACCGGGACAGAGGGACAGATACGCAGTATTTT. The encoded protein is CATIDRDRGTDTQYF.

The V and J genes are TRBV27 and TRBJ2-1; D gene unclear. V lost 5 bases and J lost 6, with 8 bases in between. This CDR3 comprises 12 residues. The germline CDR1 and CDR2 sequences are MNHEY and SMNVEV (reference sequence). CDR3 region: CASSQSRNEQFF. In DNA, the CDR3 is TGTGCCAGCAGTCAAAGTCGCAATGAGCAGTTCTTC.

The chain couples TRBV15 to TRBJ1-1, with D perhaps matching TRBD1 (6 bases). V was shortened by 1 base and J by 6 bases, with 12 bases between the two germline ends. In germline, CDR1 is LNHNV, CDR2 YYDKDF (reference sequence). This CDR3 spans 14 amino acids. The CDR3 sequence is CATSRVNRAAEAFF. CDR3 DNA: TGTGCCACCAGCAGAGTAAACAGGGCCGCTGAAGCTTTCTTT.

J is TRBJ1-3 and V is TRBV5-6; D is unclear. There are 14 residues in the CDR3. V lost 6 bases to trimming and J lost 4 bases, with 14 bases between them. Germline-derived CDR1 and CDR2 are SGHDT and YYEEEE. In nucleotides, the CDR3 is TGTGCCAGCATCCGACTTGGGGAAGGAAACACCATATATTTT. Its translation is CASIRLGEGNTIYF.

The genes are TRBV5-1 and TRBJ2-2; 7 bases match TRBD2. The CDR3 covers 14 residues. The junction had 2 bases not matched to a gene; V was cut back by 1 base and J by 5 bases. CDR1 SGHRS and CDR2 YFSETQ come from the germline V gene. In nucleotides, the CDR3 is TGCGCCAGCAGCTTGTCGCGGGGGACCGGGGAGCTGTTTTTT. Translating gives CASSLSRGTGELFF.

The V and J genes are TRBV7-2 and TRBJ2-1; 7 positions agree with TRBD2. CDR3 length equals 15 residues. The germline V gene encodes CDR1 SGHTA and CDR2 FQGNSA. After removal of 0 bases from V and 4 bases from J, the junction contained 3 bases not matched to a gene. This chain's CDR3 is CASSLAGGDYNEQFF. The CDR3 bases are TGTGCCAGCAGCTTAGCGGGGGGGGATTACAATGAGCAGTTCTTC.

This chain joins TRBV6-5 and TRBJ1-5; D not certain. The germline V gene encodes CDR1 MNHEY and CDR2 SVGAGI. The CDR3 totals 15 residues. Between the trimmed V and J ends, which lost 0 bases and 4 bases, there was a span of 10 bases. CDR3: CASSYSNYGNQPQHF. DNA for the CDR3: TGTGCCAGCAGTTACTCGAATTATGGGAATCAGCCCCAGCATTTT.

CDR3: CASSSYRTGDTDTQYF. The CDR3 DNA sequence: TGTGCCAGCAGTTCCTATAGGACAGGCGACACAGATACGCAGTATTTT. The V gene is TRBV28, the J gene TRBJ2-3, with TRBD1 identical over 7 bases. Germline V gene data show CDR1 as MDHEN and CDR2 as SYDVKM. J lost 2 bases, V lost 4 bases, and 9 bases had no gene match. This CDR3 spans 16 amino acids.

This rearrangement joins TRBV5-1 to TRBJ1-3; D might be TRBD1 (6 bases). Trimming stripped 2 bases from V and 3 bases from J, with 9 bases between. The CDR3 spans 14 residues. The germline V gene has CDR1 SGHRS and CDR2 YFSETQ. In DNA, the CDR3 is TGCGCCAGCAGCTTCCTAGGGGGTGGAAACACCATATATTTT. Its protein is CASSFLGGGNTIYF.

V and J are TRBV4-2 and TRBJ2-7; 12 nucleotides match TRBD1. Germline V gives CDR1 LGHNA, CDR2 YNFKEQ. The CDR3 is 18 amino acids. V trimming: 1 base; J trimming: 6 bases; junction bases outside the gene matches: 13. The chain's CDR3 is CASSQVPAGQGAPREQYF. As DNA, the CDR3 is TGTGCCAGCAGCCAAGTGCCAGCGGGACAGGGGGCACCCCGCGAGCAGTACTTC.

This clone was detected a few times. The rearrangement uses TRBV3-1 (or the pseudogene TRBV3-2) and TRBJ1-1, with 8 bases lining up with TRBD1. There are 13 residues in the CDR3. V was pared by 7 bases and J by 5 bases, with 6 bases of the junction left unmatched. CDR1 is LGHDT and CDR2 is YNNKEL in the germline V gene (reference sequence). In DNA, the CDR3 is TGTGCCAGCACAGGGGGCTGGGGAACTGAAGCTTTCTTT. The encoded protein is CASTGGWGTEAFF.

This rearrangement joins TRBV28 to TRBJ1-2, with D unresolved. The CDR3 runs to 11 residues. The V and J ends lost 6 bases and 3 bases respectively, with 5 bases between them. Germline V gene data show CDR1 as MDHEN and CDR2 as SYDVKM. Here the CDR3 DNA reads TGTGCCAGCAGAGGCGACTATGGCTACACCTTC. Encoded protein: CASRGDYGYTF.